The T cell receptor beta chain under discussion was sequenced for a study of T cell responses to AZD1222 COVID-19 vaccine. Notes on the study in general: Per reports, nearly half of all spike-specific TCRs target regions that are unmutated in variants. Only five or six individuals given AZD1222 were seropositive at baseline. CD4 TCRs associated with vaccination spanned spike, dominating at 160-218 and 743-854. White British people made up most donors, females outnumbered males, and clonal diversity was possibly underestimated.

Method: immunoSEQ multiplex PCR; TCRdb's copy keeps in-frame clones and lacks some. This sample has under 200,000 clones, with around nine tenths found just once. On this clone itself: As yet, its antigen is unknown.

The CDR3 length is 15 residues. CDR1 and CDR2 from the germline V gene are MNHEY and SVGAGI. V was shortened by 6 bases and J by 5 bases, with 20 bases between the two germline ends. This chain links TRBV6-5 with TRBJ2-7, with TRBD2 as a possible D gene (6 bases). This sample comprised peripheral blood, obtained 28 days after the second AZD1222 dose. The origin of this receptor is an adult who received the AZD1222 COVID-19 vaccine. The CDR3 here is CASRLLSAGLDEQYF. The CDR3 bases are TGTGCCAGCAGACTTCTCTCAGCGGGTCTCGACGAGCAGTACTTC.